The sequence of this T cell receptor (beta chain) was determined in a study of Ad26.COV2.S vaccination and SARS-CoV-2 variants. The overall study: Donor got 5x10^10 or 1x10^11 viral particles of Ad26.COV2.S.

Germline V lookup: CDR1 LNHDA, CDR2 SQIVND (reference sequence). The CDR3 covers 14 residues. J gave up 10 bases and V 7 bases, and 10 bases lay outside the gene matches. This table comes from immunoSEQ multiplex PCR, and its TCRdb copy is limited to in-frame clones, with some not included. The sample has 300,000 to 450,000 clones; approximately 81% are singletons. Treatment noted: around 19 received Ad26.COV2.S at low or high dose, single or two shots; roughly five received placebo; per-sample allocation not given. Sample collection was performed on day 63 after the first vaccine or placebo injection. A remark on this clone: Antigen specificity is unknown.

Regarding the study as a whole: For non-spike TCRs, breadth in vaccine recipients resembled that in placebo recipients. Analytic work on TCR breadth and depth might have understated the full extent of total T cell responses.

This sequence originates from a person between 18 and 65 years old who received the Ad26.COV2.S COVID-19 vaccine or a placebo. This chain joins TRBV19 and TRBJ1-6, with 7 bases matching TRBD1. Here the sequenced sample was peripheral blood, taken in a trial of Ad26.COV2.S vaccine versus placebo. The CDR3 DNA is TGTGCCAGTAATCTCCGGGACAGTCCCTCACCCCTCCACTTT. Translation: CASNLRDSPSPLHF. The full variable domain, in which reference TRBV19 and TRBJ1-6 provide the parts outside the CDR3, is DGGITQSPKYLFRKEGQNVTLSCEQNLNHDAMYWYRQDPGQGLRLIYYSQIVNDFQKGDIAEGYSVSREKKESFPLTVTSAQKNPTAFYLCASNLRDSPSPLHFGNGTRLTVT.